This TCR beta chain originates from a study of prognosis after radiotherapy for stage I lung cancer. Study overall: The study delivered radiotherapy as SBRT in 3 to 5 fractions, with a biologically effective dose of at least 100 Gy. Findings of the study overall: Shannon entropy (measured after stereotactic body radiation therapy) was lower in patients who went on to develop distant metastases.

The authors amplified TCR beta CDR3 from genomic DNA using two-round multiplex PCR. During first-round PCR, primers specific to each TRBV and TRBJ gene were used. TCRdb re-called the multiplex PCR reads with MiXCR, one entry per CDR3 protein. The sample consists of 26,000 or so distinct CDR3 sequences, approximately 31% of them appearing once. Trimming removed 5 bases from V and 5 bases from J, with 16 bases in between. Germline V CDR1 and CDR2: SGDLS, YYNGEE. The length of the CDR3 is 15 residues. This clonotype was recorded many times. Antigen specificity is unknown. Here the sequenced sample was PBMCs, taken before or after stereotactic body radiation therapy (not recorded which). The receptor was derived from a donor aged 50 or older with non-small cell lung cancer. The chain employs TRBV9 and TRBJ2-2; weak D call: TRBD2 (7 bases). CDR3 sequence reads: CASRGGAKGTGELFF. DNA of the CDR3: TGTGCCAGCAGGGGGGGGGCTAAAGGGACCGGGGAGCTGTTTTTT.